This paragraph covers one TCR beta chain sequence. Its antigen is still unknown. The data are from a study of shared clonotypes between healthy human individuals. The protocol was immunoSEQ multiplex PCR, while the TCRdb copy is restricted to in-frame clones and leaves out a portion. Found here are under 850,000 clones, more than 85% of them singletons; the top ten hold less than 25%. Naive CD8 cells lacked CD45RO and underwent positive selection for CCR7, leaving out terminally differentiated effector memory CD45RA+ cells. V lost 5 bases and J lost 6, with 22 bases in between. This CDR3 comprises 16 residues. Germline V gene sequence: CDR1 PRHDT, CDR2 FYEKMQ (reference sequence). Study outcomes and limitations: Naive subsets tended to show greater estimated richness than memory subsets.

Sequencing was done on a sample of naive CD8+ T cells sorted from blood. This clonotype was sampled from a man aged 30-40 years in good health. This sequence joins TRBV13 and TRBJ1-2; no definite D call. The CDR3 nucleotides are TGTGCCAGCAGCGAGCAAATCAGAAGGGTCTTTGATGGCTACACCTTC. Protein sequence: CASSEQIRRVFDGYTF.